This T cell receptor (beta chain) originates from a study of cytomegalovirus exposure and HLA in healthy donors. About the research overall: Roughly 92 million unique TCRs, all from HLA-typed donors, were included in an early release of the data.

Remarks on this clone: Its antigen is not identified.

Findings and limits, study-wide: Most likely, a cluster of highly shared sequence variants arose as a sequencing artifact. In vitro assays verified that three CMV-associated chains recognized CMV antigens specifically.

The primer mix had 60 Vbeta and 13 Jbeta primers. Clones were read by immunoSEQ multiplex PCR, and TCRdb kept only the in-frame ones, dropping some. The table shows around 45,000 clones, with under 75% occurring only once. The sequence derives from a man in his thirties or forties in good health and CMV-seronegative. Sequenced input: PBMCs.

The CDR3 loop reads CASSGGGTGTDTQYF. The DNA of the CDR3 is TGTGCCAGCAGTGGAGGGGGGACAGGGACGGATACGCAGTATTTT. The rearrangement joins TRBV6-1 to TRBJ2-3; TRBD1 matches 9 bases. The V and J ends lost 4 bases and 6 bases, in that order; junction bases with no gene match: 8. CDR1 is MNHNS and CDR2 is SASEGT in the germline V gene. The CDR3 spans 15 residues.